The rows below give T cell receptor beta chains drawn from one sample of a study of graft-versus-host responses after intestinal transplantation. Measured with immunoSEQ multiplex PCR; TCRdb has only the in-frame clones, and not every one. The sample holds about 71,000 clones, 80% to 95% seen once. No antigen is known for these receptors. The sequencing here drew on unstimulated CD8+ T cells sorted from spleen or lymph node cells, taken before intestinal transplant. The receptors stem from a human donor who received an intestinal transplant. CDR3s include the opening cysteine and the closing phenylalanine or tryptophan. The D gene is left open where the match is weak. A clone size is listed for some rows: how often the clone was seen (once, few, many), or a class if it is expanded.

CDR3 length	clone size	J gene	V gene	D gene	CDR3 protein	CDR3 DNA
14	.	TRBJ1-5	TRBV4-1	TRBD1	CASSQGTGNQPQHF	TGCGCCAGCAGCCAAGGGACAGGGAATCAGCCCCAGCATTTT
12	.	TRBJ1-2	TRBV9	.	CASSVVRDGYTF	TGTGCCAGCAGCGTAGTCAGGGATGGCTACACCTTC
13	.	TRBJ2-1	TRBV10-1	.	CASSGGGLNEQFF	TGCGCCAGCAGTGGCGGAGGACTCAATGAGCAGTTCTTC
15	.	TRBJ2-1	TRBV5-4	TRBD2	CASSAGGAPHNEQFF	TGTGCCAGCAGCGCCGGGGGGGCACCCCACAATGAGCAGTTCTTC
15	.	TRBJ2-2	TRBV4-2	TRBD2	CASSQETSGAGELFF	TGTGCCAGCAGCCAAGAGACTAGCGGGGCCGGGGAGCTGTTTTTT
15	.	TRBJ2-1	TRBV13	TRBD1	CASSPRDRGGNEQFF	TGTGCCAGCAGCCCAAGGGACAGGGGAGGGAATGAGCAGTTCTTC
18	once	TRBJ2-5	TRBV2	TRBD2	CASSSGPLTSGGKETQYF	TGTGCCAGCAGTTCCGGACCGTTAACTAGCGGGGGGAAAGAGACCCAGTACTTC
14	.	TRBJ1-3	TRBV29-1	TRBD1	CSAEQGAGGNTIYF	TGCAGCGCGGAACAGGGGGCAGGTGGAAACACCATATATTTT
15	.	TRBJ2-2	TRBV10-3	TRBD2	CAMAKGLANTGELFF	TGTGCCATGGCAAAGGGACTAGCCAACACCGGGGAGCTGTTTTTT
12	.	TRBJ2-3	TRBV9	.	CASSQSGGTQYF	TGTGCCAGCAGCCAGTCTGGGGGGACGCAGTATTTT
17	few	TRBJ1-2	TRBV6-1	TRBD1	CASSEGPWLGQGYGYTF	TGTGCCAGCAGTGAAGGGCCTTGGCTAGGACAGGGGTATGGCTACACCTTC
14	.	TRBJ1-6	TRBV27	.	CASSAYFGDSPLHF	TGTGCCAGCAGTGCTTACTTCGGAGATTCACCCCTCCACTTT
19	.	TRBJ2-1	TRBV5-6	TRBD1	CASSLVGQGARWVYNEQFF	TGTGCCAGCAGCTTGGTGGGACAGGGCGCGCGGTGGGTTTACAATGAGCAGTTCTTC
13	.	TRBJ1-1	TRBV10-3	.	CAISEGGTGEAFF	TGTGCCATCAGTGAAGGAGGGACCGGTGAAGCTTTCTTT
16	.	TRBJ1-1	TRBV9	.	CASRPPQRGLNTEAFF	TGTGCCAGCCGCCCCCCCCAGCGGGGACTGAACACTGAAGCTTTCTTT
14	once	TRBJ1-6	TRBV5-5	.	CASIQQGNNSPLHF	TGTGCCAGCATCCAACAGGGTAATAATTCACCCCTCCACTTT
15	.	TRBJ1-2	TRBV6-5	TRBD1	CASRPGTAPNYGYTF	TGTGCCAGCAGGCCCGGGACAGCACCTAACTATGGCTACACCTTC
16	.	TRBJ1-4	TRBV10-3	TRBD1	CAISDPSGGSGEKLFF	TGTGCCATCAGTGACCCTTCAGGGGGCTCAGGAGAAAAACTGTTTTTT